A selection of T cell receptor beta chains follows, all from one sample in a study of early T cells in non-severe SARS-CoV-2 infection. TCRdb fed the 5' RACE reads into MiXCR, producing one record per CDR3 protein. The sample shows approximately 120,000 distinct CDR3 sequences, 14% to 15% of them seen only once. Sequences were obtained from whole blood. All receptors come from an adult who was a healthcare worker with PCR-confirmed SARS-CoV-2 infection or an uninfected control (not recorded which). Both conserved end residues are part of each CDR3. A D gene is named only where the DNA matches it firmly. Expanded clones get a size class; other rows say once, few or many, or leave the size out.

clone_size	v_call	d_call	j_call	cdr3_nt	cdr3_aa
.	TRBV7-9	.	TRBJ2-2	TGTGCCAGCAGCGTACACGGAACCGGGGAGCTGTTTTTT	CASSVHGTGELFF
.	TRBV20-1	TRBD2	TRBJ2-7	TGCAGTGCGTCTAGCGGGGCAATCTACGAGCAGTACTTC	CSASSGAIYEQYF
few	TRBV6-1	.	TRBJ2-7	TGTGCCAGCAGCCTCAGGGGCTACGAGCAGTACTTC	CASSLRGYEQYF
few	TRBV14	.	TRBJ2-7	TGTGCCAGCAGCGATTACTACGAGCAGTACTTC	CASSDYYEQYF
few	TRBV2	.	TRBJ1-4	TGTGCCAGCAGTGAAGACAGGGTTGCTAATGAAAAACTGTTTTTT	CASSEDRVANEKLFF
many	TRBV25-1	TRBD1	TRBJ2-5	TGTGCCAGCAGTGAATGGACAGGGGCATACCAAGAGACCCAGTACTTC	CASSEWTGAYQETQYF
many	TRBV6-2/TRBV6-3	TRBD1	TRBJ2-7	TGTGCCAGCAGTTCGGCGGGACAGGGAGAGTGGGCCTACGAGCAGTACTTC	CASSSAGQGEWAYEQYF
many	TRBV7-9	.	TRBJ1-1	TGTGCCAGCAGCGTATTGTGGGAAAAAGCTTTCTTT	CASSVLWEKAFF
few	TRBV5-8	.	TRBJ2-3	TGTGCCAGCAGCTTATGGGGCAGGGGAGGGCCAGATACGCAGTATTTT	CASSLWGRGGPDTQYF
.	TRBV10-3	.	TRBJ1-3	TGTGCCATCGCCCCTGGAAACACCATATATTTT	CAIAPGNTIYF
few	TRBV12-3/TRBV12-4	.	TRBJ2-1	TGTGCCAGCAGTTTTTGGCGGCTGAGGGGGGGGGATGAGCAGTTCTTC	CASSFWRLRGGDEQFF
many	TRBV7-3	.	TRBJ2-3	TGTGCCAGCAGCTCCCCTGGACGCAGAGATACGCAGTATTTT	CASSSPGRRDTQYF
.	TRBV29-1	.	TRBJ1-2	TGCAGCGTTGAAGAGCAGGGATTGAATGGCTACACCTTC	CSVEEQGLNGYTF
few	TRBV7-2	.	TRBJ2-3	TGTGCCAGCAGCTTAGAAGGTCCGCCTAGCACAGATACGCAGTATTTT	CASSLEGPPSTDTQYF
few	TRBV6-1	TRBD1	TRBJ1-2	TGTGCCAGCAGTGAACGGGGACAGGGAAAGGATGGCTACACCTTC	CASSERGQGKDGYTF
.	TRBV14	.	TRBJ2-7	TGTGCCAGCAGCCGAGGGGGTGCGTCGCAGTACTTC	CASSRGGASQYF
.	TRBV5-1	TRBD1	TRBJ2-1	TGCGCCAGTGGATTGGGACAGGGGCTTTATGAGCAGTTCTTC	CASGLGQGLYEQFF
few	TRBV12-3/TRBV12-4	.	TRBJ1-6	TGTGCCAGCAGTTTAAACTCTTCACCCCTCCACTTT	CASSLNSSPLHF
many	TRBV20-1	TRBD2	TRBJ2-1	TGCAGTGCTGGGGGACTAGCGGGGGACATTGAGCAGTTCTTC	CSAGGLAGDIEQFF
few	TRBV2	TRBD2	TRBJ2-3	TGTGCCAGCTCTGGCCTAGCGGGGGACACAGATACGCAGTATTTT	CASSGLAGDTDTQYF
few	TRBV3-1	TRBD1	TRBJ1-1	TGTGCCAGCAGCCGCACCGACAGGGGTCCGGGCACTGAAGCTTTCTTT	CASSRTDRGPGTEAFF
.	TRBV6-2/TRBV6-3	.	TRBJ1-3	TGTGCCAGCAGTGATCAGGGTTACTCTGGAAACACCATATATTTT	CASSDQGYSGNTIYF
.	TRBV30	.	TRBJ1-1	TGTGCCTGGATAACATTGCCCGAAGCTTTCTTT	CAWITLPEAFF
.	TRBV27	TRBD2	TRBJ2-1	TGTGCCAGCAGTACCCTAGCGGGGGGTGGGAATGAGCAGTTCTTC	CASSTLAGGGNEQFF
.	TRBV20-1	.	TRBJ2-1	TGCAGTGCAACACAGACCGGCAGTGCTACCTACAATGAGCAGTTCTTC	CSATQTGSATYNEQFF
.	TRBV5-4	TRBD2	TRBJ2-7	TGTGCCAGCAGCTCCTTAGCGGGGGGGATCTACGAGCAGTACTTC	CASSSLAGGIYEQYF
.	TRBV7-9	TRBD1	TRBJ1-5	TGTGCCAGCAGCTTAGGGGGCCCCAGGGGGGATCAGCCCCAGCATTTT	CASSLGGPRGDQPQHF
many	TRBV18	.	TRBJ2-5	TGTGCCAGCTCACCACCTGAAGGGCTTCAAGAGACCCAGTACTTC	CASSPPEGLQETQYF
.	TRBV5-1	.	TRBJ1-6	TGCGCCAGCAGCTTGACGACGGATTCACCCCTCCACTTT	CASSLTTDSPLHF
few	TRBV20-1	TRBD2	TRBJ2-1	TGCAGTGCTTTGCGGGGGGGCCTTAGAAATGAGCAGTTCTTC	CSALRGGLRNEQFF
few	TRBV29-1	.	TRBJ2-1	TGCAGCGTTGACCCCCAGTACAATGAGCAGTTCTTC	CSVDPQYNEQFF
.	TRBV4-2	.	TRBJ1-3	TGTGCCAGCAGTCGGACAGATACTACTACCTCTGGAAACACCATATATTTT	CASSRTDTTTSGNTIYF
.	TRBV29-1	.	TRBJ1-5	TGCAGCGTTTTGGTTAGTACGGGTCAGCCCCAGCATTTT	CSVLVSTGQPQHF
many	TRBV5-4	TRBD1	TRBJ1-1	TGTGCCAGCAGCAGGACAGGGGGTTTGGTCACTGAAGCTTTCTTT	CASSRTGGLVTEAFF
.	TRBV9	.	TRBJ1-4	TGTGCCAGCAGCGTTGGGGACGGGAGACTTCCTAATGAAAAACTGTTTTTT	CASSVGDGRLPNEKLFF
many	TRBV12-3/TRBV12-4	TRBD1	TRBJ1-5	TGTGCCAGCAGTTTGTGGCAGGGGGACTATAGCAATCAGCCCCAGCATTTT	CASSLWQGDYSNQPQHF
.	TRBV29-1	TRBD2	TRBJ2-3	TGCAGCGTCGTGACTAGCGGGGGGAGCACAGATACGCAGTATTTT	CSVVTSGGSTDTQYF
few	TRBV30	TRBD1	TRBJ1-2	TGTGCCTGGAGTCCACAGGGGGCGCGTGGCTACACCTTC	CAWSPQGARGYTF
.	TRBV11-2	.	TRBJ1-1	TGTGCCAGCAGCTTACCGGGAGGCACTGAAGCTTTCTTT	CASSLPGGTEAFF
.	TRBV20-1	.	TRBJ1-6	TGCAGTGCTCTACTAGGACAGTATAATTCACCCCTCCACTTT	CSALLGQYNSPLHF
few	TRBV11-2	.	TRBJ2-2	TGTGCCAGCAGCTTCGGGGTGAGGACCGGGGAGCTGTTTTTT	CASSFGVRTGELFF
.	TRBV7-9	.	TRBJ2-1	TGTGCCAGCAGCTTGCAGAATTACAATGAGCAGTTCTTC	CASSLQNYNEQFF
few	TRBV4-1	TRBD2	TRBJ2-7	TGCGCCAGCAGCCTCCACCCTAGCGGGGGGCGGCAGCAGTACTTC	CASSLHPSGGRQQYF
.	TRBV6-6	.	TRBJ2-7	TGTGCCAGCAGGCCCACAGGGACTACCTACGAGCAGTACTTC	CASRPTGTTYEQYF
.	TRBV3-1	.	TRBJ1-3	TGTGCCAGCAGCCAGACCCCCCGCAGCGCTGGAAACACCATATATTTT	CASSQTPRSAGNTIYF
few	TRBV6-1	TRBD2	TRBJ2-3	TGTGCCAGCGGACTCTCCGGCGGGGGGGCCCCAGATACGCAGTATTTT	CASGLSGGGAPDTQYF
.	TRBV6-6	TRBD2	TRBJ2-5	TGTGCCAGCAGGATAGCGGGGGGGCGGGAGACCCAGTACTTC	CASRIAGGRETQYF
.	TRBV12-3/TRBV12-4	.	TRBJ1-2	TGTGCCAGCAGTCCACAATCCGGGGGACCCCCGGGCTACACCTTC	CASSPQSGGPPGYTF
few	TRBV20-1	.	TRBJ2-4	TGCAGTGCTAGTTCGGGGATGCTAGCCAAAAACATTCAGTACTTC	CSASSGMLAKNIQYF
.	TRBV27	TRBD1	TRBJ1-1	TGTGCCAGCAGTAAACCGACAGGGGGTAACACTGAAGCTTTCTTT	CASSKPTGGNTEAFF
medium-sized	TRBV20-1	TRBD2	TRBJ2-5	TGCAGTGCTAGAGATCCGGATAGCGGGGGACGTACGGAGACCCAGTACTTC	CSARDPDSGGRTETQYF
.	TRBV4-1	TRBD2	TRBJ2-3	TGCGCCAGCAGCCAAGAGGGGGGACTAGAGGGTACGCAGTATTTT	CASSQEGGLEGTQYF
few	TRBV7-8	.	TRBJ1-2	TGTGCCAGCAGCCCCGCGTTGGGATTTGTACTCCGAGCTAACTATGGCTACACCTTC	CASSPALGFVLRANYGYTF
many	TRBV11-2	TRBD2	TRBJ2-1	TGTGCCAGCAGCGACCCGACTAGCGGGGGGCTCTACAATGAGCAGTTCTTC	CASSDPTSGGLYNEQFF
.	TRBV3-1	.	TRBJ1-1	TGTGCCAGCAGCCAAGATTGGACAGTAGCTTTCTTT	CASSQDWTVAFF